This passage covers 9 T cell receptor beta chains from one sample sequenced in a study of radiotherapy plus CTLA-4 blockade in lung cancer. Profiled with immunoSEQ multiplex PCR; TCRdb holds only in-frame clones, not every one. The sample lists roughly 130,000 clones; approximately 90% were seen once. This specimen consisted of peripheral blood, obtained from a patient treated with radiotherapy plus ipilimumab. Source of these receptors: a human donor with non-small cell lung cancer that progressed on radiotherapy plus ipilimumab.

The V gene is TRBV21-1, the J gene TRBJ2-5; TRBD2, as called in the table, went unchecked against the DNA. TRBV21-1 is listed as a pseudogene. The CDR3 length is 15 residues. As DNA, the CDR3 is TGTGCCAGCACTCCTCGGACTAGCGGACAAGAGACCCGGTACTTC. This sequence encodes CASTPRTSGQETRYF.

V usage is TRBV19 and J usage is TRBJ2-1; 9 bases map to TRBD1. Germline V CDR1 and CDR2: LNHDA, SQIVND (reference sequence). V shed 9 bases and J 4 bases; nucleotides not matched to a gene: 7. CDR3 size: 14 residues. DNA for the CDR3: TGTGCCAGCCAGGGGGGACAGGGTTACAATGAGCAGTTCTTC. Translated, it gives CASQGGQGYNEQFF.

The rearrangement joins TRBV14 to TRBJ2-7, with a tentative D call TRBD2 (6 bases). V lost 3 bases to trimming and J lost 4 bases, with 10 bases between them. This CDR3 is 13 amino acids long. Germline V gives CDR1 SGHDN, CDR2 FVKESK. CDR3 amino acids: CASSHPGGYEQYF. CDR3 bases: TGTGCCAGCAGCCACCCTGGGGGGTACGAGCAGTACTTC.

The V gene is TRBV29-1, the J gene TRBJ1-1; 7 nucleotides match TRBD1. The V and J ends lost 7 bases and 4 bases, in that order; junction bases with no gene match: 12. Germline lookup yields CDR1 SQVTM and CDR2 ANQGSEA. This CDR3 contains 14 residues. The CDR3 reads CSARQGLWGTEAFF. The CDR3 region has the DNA TGCAGCGCGCGACAGGGATTGTGGGGCACTGAAGCTTTCTTT. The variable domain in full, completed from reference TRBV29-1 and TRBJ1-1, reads SAVISQKPSRDICQRGTSLTIQCQVDSQVTMMFWYRQQPGQSLTLIATANQGSEATYESGFVIDKFPISRPNLTFSTLTVSNMSPEDSSIYLCSARQGLWGTEAFFGQGTRLTVV.

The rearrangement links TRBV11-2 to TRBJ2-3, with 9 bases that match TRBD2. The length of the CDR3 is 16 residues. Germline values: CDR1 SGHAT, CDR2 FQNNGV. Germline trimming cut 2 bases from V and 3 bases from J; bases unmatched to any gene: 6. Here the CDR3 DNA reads TGTGCCAGCAGCTTAATGGCTAGCGGGACGACAGATACGCAGTATTTT. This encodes CASSLMASGTTDTQYF. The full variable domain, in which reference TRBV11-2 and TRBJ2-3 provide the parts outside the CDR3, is EAGVAQSPRYKIIEKRQSVAFWCNPISGHATLYWYQQILGQGPKLLIQFQNNGVVDDSQLPKDRFSAERLKGVDSTLKIQPAKLEDSAVYLCASSLMASGTTDTQYFGPGTRLTVL.

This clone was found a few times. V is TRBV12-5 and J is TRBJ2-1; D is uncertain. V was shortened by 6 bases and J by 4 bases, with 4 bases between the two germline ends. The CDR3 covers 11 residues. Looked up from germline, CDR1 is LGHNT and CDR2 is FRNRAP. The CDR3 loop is CASGLYNEQFF. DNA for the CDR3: TGTGCTAGTGGACTATACAATGAGCAGTTCTTC.

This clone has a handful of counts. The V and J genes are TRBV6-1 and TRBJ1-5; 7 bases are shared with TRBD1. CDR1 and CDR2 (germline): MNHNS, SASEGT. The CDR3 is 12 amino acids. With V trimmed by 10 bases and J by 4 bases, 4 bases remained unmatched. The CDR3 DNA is TGTGCCACCCGGGACAGTAATCAGCCCCAGCATTTT. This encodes CATRDSNQPQHF.

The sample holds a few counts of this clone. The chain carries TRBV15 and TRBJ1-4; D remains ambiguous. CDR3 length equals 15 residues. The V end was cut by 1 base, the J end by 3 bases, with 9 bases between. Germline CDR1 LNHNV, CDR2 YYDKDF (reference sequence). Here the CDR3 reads CATSRAVSANEKLFF. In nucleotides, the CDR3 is TGTGCCACCAGCAGAGCAGTCAGTGCTAATGAAAAACTGTTTTTT.

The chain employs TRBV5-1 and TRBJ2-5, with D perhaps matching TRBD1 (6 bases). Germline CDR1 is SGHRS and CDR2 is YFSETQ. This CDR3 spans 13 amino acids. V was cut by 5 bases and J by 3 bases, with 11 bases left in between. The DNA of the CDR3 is TGCGCCAGCAGTGCAGGGGCCAAAGAGACCCAGTACTTC. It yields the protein CASSAGAKETQYF.